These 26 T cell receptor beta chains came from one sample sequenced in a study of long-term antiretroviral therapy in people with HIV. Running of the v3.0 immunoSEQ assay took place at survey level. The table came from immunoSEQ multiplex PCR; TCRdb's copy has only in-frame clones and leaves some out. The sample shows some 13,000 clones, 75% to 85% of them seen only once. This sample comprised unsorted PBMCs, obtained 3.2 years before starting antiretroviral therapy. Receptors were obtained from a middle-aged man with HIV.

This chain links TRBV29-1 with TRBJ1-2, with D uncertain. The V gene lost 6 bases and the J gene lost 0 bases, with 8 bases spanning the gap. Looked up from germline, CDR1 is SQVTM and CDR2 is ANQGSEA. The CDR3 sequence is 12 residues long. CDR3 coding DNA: TGCAGCGTCTCGGGATCTAACTATGGCTACACCTTC. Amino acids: CSVSGSNYGYTF.

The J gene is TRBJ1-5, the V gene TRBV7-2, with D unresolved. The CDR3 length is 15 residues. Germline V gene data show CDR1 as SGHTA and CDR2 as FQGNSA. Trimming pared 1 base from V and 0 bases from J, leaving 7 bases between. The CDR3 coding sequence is TGTGCCAGCAGCTTAGTGGCAGATAGCAATCAGCCCCAGCATTTT. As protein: CASSLVADSNQPQHF. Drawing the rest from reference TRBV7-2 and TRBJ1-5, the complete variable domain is GAGVSQSPSNKVTEKGKDVELRCDPISGHTALYWYRQSLGQGLEFLIYFQGNSAPDKSGLPSDRFSAERTGGSVSTLTIQRTQQEDSAVYLCASSLVADSNQPQHFGDGTRLSIL.

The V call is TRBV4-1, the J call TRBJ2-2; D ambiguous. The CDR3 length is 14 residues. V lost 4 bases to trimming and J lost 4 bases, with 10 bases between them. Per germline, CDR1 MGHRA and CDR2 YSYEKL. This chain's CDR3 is CASSPGPITGELFF. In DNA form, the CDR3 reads TGCGCCAGCAGCCCGGGCCCTATCACCGGGGAGCTGTTTTTT.

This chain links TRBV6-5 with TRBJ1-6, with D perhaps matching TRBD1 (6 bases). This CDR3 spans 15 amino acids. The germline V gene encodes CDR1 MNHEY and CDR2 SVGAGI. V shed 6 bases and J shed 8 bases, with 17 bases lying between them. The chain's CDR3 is CASRRGDGMDSPLHF. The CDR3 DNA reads TGTGCCAGCAGGAGGGGGGACGGTATGGATTCACCCCTCCACTTT.

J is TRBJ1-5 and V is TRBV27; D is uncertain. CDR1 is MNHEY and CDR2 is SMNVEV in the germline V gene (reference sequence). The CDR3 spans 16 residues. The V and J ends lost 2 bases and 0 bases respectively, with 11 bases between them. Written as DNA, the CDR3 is TGTGCCAGCAGTTTAGCCTGGGGATATAGCAATCAGCCCCAGCATTTT. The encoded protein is CASSLAWGYSNQPQHF.

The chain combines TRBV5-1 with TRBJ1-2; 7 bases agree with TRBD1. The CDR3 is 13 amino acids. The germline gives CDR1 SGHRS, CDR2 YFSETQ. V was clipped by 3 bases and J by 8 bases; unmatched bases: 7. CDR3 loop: CASSSQGEGGYTF. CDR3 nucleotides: TGCGCCAGCAGCTCGCAGGGGGAAGGGGGCTACACCTTC.

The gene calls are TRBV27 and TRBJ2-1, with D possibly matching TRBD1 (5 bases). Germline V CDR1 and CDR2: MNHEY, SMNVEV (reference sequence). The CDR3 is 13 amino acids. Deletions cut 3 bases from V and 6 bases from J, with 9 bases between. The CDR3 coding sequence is TGTGCCAGCAGTTTCAAGGGGTTCAATGAGCAGTTCTTC. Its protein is CASSFKGFNEQFF.

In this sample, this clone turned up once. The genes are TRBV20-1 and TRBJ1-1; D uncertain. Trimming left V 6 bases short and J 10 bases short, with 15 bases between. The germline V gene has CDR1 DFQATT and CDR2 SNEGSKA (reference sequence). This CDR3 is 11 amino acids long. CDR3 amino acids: CSARDPPVAFF. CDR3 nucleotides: TGCAGTGCCCGAGACCCGCCGGTAGCTTTCTTT.

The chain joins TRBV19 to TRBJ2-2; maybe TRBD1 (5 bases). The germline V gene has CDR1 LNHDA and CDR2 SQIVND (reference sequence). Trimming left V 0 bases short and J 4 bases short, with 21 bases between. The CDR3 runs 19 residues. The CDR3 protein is CASSIDIQGVWQVTGELFF. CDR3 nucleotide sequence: TGTGCCAGTAGTATAGACATCCAGGGTGTCTGGCAAGTCACCGGGGAGCTGTTTTTT.

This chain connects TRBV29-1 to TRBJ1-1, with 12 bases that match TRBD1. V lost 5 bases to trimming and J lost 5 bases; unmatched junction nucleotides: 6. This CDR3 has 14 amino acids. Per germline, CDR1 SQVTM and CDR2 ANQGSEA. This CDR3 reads CSVLGTGGATEAFF. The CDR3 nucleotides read TGCAGCGTTTTAGGGACAGGGGGCGCGACTGAAGCTTTCTTT.

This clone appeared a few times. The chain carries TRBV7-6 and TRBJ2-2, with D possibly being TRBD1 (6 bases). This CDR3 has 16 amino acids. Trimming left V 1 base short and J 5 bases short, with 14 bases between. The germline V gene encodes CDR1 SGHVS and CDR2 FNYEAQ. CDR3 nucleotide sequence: TGTGCCAGCAGCTTAGTGGAGGACAGTCGGACCGGGGAGCTGTTTTTT. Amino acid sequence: CASSLVEDSRTGELFF.

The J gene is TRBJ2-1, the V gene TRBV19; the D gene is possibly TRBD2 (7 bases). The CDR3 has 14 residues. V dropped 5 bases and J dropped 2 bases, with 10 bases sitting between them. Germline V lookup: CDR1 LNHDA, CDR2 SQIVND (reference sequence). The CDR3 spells CASSPGGPYNEQFF. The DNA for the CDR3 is TGTGCCAGTAGTCCCGGGGGGCCCTACAATGAGCAGTTCTTC.

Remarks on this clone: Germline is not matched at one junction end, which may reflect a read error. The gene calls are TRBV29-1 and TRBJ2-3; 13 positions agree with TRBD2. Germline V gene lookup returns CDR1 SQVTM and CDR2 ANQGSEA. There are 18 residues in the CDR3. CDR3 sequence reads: CSVEGLAGASSSTDTQYF. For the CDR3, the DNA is TGCAGCGTGGAAGGACTAGCGGGGGCCTCTTCTAGCACAGATACGCAGTATTTT.

CDR3: CSSQLWGKQSEAFF. The DNA for the CDR3 is TGCAGCTCCCAATTGTGGGGAAAGCAGTCTGAAGCTTTCTTT. J is TRBJ1-1 and V is TRBV29-1; D not certain. The length of the CDR3 is 14 residues. V was cut by 8 bases and J by 6 bases, with 22 bases left in between. Germline lookup yields CDR1 SQVTM and CDR2 ANQGSEA.

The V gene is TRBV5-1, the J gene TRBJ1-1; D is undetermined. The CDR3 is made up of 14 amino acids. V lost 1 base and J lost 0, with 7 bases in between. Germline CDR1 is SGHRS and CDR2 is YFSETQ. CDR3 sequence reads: CASSLQNLNTEAFF. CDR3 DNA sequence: TGCGCCAGCAGCTTGCAAAACCTGAACACTGAAGCTTTCTTT. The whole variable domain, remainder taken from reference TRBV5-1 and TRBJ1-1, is KAGVTQTPRYLIKTRGQQVTLSCSPISGHRSVSWYQQTPGQGLQFLFEYFSETQRNKGNFPGRFSGRQFSNSRSEMNVSTLELGDSALYLCASSLQNLNTEAFFGQGTRLTVV.

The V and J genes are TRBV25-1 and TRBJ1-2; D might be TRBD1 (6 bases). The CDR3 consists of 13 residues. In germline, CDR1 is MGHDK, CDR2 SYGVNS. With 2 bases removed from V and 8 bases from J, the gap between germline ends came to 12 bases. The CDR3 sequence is CASSEESGVGYTF. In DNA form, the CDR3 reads TGTGCCAGCAGTGAAGAGTCAGGGGTGGGCTACACCTTC.

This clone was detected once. CDR3 nucleotides: TGTGCCAGCAGCGTAGCTACCTATTCGGGAGAGACCCAGTACTTC. It yields the protein CASSVATYSGETQYF. This rearrangement joins TRBV9 to TRBJ2-5; D is undetermined. The germline V and J ends were trimmed by 0 bases and 4 bases, with 13 bases remaining between them. The CDR3 runs 15 residues. Germline V gene lookup returns CDR1 SGDLS and CDR2 YYNGEE.

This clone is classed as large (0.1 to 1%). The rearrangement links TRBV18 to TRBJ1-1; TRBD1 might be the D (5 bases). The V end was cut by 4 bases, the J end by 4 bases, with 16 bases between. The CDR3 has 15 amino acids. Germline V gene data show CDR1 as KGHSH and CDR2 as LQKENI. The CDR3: CASSRSGGWSTEAFF. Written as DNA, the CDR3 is TGTGCCAGCTCACGATCTGGGGGGTGGAGCACTGAAGCTTTCTTT.

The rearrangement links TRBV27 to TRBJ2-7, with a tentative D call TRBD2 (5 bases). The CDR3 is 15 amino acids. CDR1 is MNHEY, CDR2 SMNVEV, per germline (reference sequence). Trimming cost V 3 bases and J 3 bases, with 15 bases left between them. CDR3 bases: TGTGCCAGCAGTTTGGTCCCAGAGGGAAACTACGAGCAGTACTTC. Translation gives CASSLVPEGNYEQYF.

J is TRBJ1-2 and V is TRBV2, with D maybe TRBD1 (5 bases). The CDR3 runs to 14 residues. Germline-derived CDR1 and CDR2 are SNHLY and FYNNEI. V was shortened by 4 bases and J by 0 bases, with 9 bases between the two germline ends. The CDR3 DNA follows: TGTGCCAGCAGTGGGGGACCAGCTAACTATGGCTACACCTTC. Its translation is CASSGGPANYGYTF.

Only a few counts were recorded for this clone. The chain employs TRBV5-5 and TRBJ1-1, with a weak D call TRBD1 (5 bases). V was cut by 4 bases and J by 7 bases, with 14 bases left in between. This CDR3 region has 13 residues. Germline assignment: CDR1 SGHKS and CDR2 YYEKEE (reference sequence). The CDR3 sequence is CASSIGQLREAFF. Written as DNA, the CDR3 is TGTGCCAGCAGCATAGGACAACTTCGTGAAGCTTTCTTT. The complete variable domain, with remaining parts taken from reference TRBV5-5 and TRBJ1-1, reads DAGVTQSPTHLIKTRGQQVTLRCSPISGHKSVSWYQQVLGQGPQFIFQYYEKEERGRGNFPDRFSARQFPNYSSELNVNALLLGDSALYLCASSIGQLREAFFGQGTRLTVV.

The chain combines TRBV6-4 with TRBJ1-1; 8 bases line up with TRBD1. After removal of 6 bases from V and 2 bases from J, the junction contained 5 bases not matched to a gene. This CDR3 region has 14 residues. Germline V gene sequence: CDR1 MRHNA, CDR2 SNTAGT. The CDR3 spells CASRPTGVNTEAFF. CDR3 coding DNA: TGTGCCAGCAGACCGACAGGGGTAAACACTGAAGCTTTCTTT.

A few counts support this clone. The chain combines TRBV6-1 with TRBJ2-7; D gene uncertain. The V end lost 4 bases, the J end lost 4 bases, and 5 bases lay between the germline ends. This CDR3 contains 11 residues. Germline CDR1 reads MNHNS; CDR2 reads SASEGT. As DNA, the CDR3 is TGTGCCAGCAGTGGGGGTTACGAGCAGTACTTC. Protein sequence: CASSGGYEQYF.

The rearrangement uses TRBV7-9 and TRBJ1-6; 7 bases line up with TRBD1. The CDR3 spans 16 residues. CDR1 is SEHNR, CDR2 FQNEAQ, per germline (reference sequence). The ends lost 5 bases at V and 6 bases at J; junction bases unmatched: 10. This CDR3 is CASSPQTGQGNSPLHF. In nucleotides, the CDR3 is TGTGCCAGCAGCCCCCAGACAGGGCAGGGTAATTCACCCCTCCACTTT.

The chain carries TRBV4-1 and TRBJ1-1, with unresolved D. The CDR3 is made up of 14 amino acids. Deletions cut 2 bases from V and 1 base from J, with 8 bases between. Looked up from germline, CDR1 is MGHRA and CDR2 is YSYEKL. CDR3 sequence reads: CASSQPFRNTEAFF. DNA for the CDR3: TGCGCCAGCAGCCAACCATTTCGGAACACTGAAGCTTTCTTT.

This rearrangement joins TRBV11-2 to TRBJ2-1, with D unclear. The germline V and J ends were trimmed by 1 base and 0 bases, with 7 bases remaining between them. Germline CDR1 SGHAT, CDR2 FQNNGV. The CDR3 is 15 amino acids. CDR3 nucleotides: TGTGCCAGCAGCTTAGCCCGCAGCTCCTACAATGAGCAGTTCTTC. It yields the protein CASSLARSSYNEQFF.